This T cell receptor beta chain is from a study of blood T cell repertoires in COVID-19. Study in general: The analysed material was cDNA or gDNA that came from T cells, B-cell-depleted T cells, or PBMCs.

Libraries were prepared by immunoSEQ multiplex PCR; TCRdb keeps only in-frame clonotypes and omits some of them. This table has around 260,000 clones, approximately 90% appearing once. The receptor comes from a woman aged 30 to 39 with COVID-19, enrolled during active disease. The sample was peripheral blood.

DNA of the CDR3: TGTGCCAGCACGGGTAAAGGGGGTCAAGAGACCCAGTACTTC. Its translation is CASTGKGGQETQYF. The gene calls are TRBV9 and TRBJ2-5; tentatively, D is TRBD1 (6 bases). Germline V lookup: CDR1 SGDLS, CDR2 YYNGEE. This CDR3 spans 14 amino acids. Trimming stripped 6 bases from V and 2 bases from J, with 14 bases between.